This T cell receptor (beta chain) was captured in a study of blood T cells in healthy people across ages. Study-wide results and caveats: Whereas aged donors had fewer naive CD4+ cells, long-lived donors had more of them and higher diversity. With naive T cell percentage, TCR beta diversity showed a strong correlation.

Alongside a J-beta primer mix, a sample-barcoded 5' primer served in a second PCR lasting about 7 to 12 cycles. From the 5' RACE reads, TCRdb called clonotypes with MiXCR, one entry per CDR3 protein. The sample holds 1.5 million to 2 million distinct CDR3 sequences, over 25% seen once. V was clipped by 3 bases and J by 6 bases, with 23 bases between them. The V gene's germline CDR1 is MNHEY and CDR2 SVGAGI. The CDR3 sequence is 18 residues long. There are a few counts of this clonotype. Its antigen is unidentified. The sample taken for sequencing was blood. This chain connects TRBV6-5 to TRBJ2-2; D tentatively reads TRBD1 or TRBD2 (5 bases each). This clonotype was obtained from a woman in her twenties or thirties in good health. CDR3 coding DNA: TGTGCCAGCAGTTATCTATCGGGGCTAGCCGCCGGCTCCGGGGAGCTGTTTTTT. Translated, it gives CASSYLSGLAAGSGELFF.